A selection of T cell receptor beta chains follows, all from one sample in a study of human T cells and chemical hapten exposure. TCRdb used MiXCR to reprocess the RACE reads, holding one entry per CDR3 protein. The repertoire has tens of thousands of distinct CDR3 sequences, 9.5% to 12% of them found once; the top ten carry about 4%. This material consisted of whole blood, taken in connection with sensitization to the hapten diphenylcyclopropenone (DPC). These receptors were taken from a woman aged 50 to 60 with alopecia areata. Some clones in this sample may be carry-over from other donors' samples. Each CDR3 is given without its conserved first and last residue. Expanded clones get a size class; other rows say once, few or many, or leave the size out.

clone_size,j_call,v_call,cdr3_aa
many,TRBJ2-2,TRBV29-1,SVDNSGTGELF
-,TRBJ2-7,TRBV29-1,SAIQGYEQY
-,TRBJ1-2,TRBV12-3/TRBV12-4,ASSALGLGSYGYT
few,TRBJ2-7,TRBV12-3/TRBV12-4,ASSPWQGAGGQY
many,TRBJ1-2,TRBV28,ASSLSGGFGYT
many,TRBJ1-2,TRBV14,ASSQATGGGGYT
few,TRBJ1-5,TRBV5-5,ASSLGPGTGGFQPQH
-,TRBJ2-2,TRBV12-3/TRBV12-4,ASRGTSGRDKNTGELF
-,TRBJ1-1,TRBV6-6,ASSYRGPGGTEAF
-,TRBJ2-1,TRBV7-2,ASSSQAREIYNEQF
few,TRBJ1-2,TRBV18,ASSPLPGQGNYGYT
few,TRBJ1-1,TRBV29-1,SVESGRPGTEAF
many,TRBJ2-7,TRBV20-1,SASTGTNSYEQY
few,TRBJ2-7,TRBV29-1,SVLTGFTYEQY
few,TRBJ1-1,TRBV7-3,ASSLSSGGRTEAF
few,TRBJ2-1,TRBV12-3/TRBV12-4,ASRLSGTTSYNEQF
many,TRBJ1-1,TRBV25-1,ASSELQGTNTEAF
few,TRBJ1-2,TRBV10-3,AISGHSYGYT
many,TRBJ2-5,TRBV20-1,SASQGRGRGETQY
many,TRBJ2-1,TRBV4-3,ASSLRPGLGNNEQF
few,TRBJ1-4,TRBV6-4,ASSRTGDGNEKLF
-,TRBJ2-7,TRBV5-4,ASSYGTSAYSYEQY
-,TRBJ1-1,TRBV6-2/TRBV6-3,ASREVNTEAF
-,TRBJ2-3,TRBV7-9,ASSLKGFTADTQY
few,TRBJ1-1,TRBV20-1,SAGGSRGETEAF
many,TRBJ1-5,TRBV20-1,SVWGSNQPQH
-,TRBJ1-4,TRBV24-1,ATSDGYNEKLF
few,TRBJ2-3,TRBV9,ASSSAPGLGGDTQY
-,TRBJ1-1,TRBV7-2,ASTLGPGEGTEAF
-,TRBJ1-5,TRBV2,ASTDDRLEGQPQH
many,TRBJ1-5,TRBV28,ASLGRLGQPQH
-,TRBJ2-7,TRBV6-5,ASSYSGFPYEQY
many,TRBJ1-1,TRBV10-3,AIAQGDTEAF
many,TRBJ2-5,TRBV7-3,ASSLSGSGETQY
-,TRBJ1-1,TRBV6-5,ASSLVSGLGFGESTEAF
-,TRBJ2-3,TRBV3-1,ASSQDRGSYTDTQY
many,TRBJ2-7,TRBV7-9,ASSPLAGGVFEQY
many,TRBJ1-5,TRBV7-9,ASSYHRGGNQPQH
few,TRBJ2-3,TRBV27,ASSLDGARTDTQY
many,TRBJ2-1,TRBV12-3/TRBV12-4,ASKPLAVSSYNEQF
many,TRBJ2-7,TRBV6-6,ASSDPGSYEQY
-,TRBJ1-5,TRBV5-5,ASSLASGPRPQH
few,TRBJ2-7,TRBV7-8,ASSLGQISYEQY
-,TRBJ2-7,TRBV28,ATQKGGSAYEQY
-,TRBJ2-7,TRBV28,ASSRLDSYEQY
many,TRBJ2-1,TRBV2,ARYREGVNEQF
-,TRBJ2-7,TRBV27,ASSLKASGRAPAYEQY
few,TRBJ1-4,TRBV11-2,ASSGLQGNEKLF
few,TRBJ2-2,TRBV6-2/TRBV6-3,ASSRTGYTGELF
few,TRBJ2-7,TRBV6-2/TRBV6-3,ASSWTRRDEQY
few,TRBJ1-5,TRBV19,ASSIAPGQNNQPQH
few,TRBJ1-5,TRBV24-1,ATKTGQGRNQPQH
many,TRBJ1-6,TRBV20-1,SANPTGGRGNSPLH
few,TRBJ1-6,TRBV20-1,SARVGSTNSPLH
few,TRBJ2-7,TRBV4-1,ASSPGGGNPYEQY
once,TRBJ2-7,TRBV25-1,ASSESSGVSSYEQY
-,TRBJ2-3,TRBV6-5,ASSPPGISTDTQY
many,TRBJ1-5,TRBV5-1,ASSLEGSGNQPQH
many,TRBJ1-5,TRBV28,ASSSTRGQADNQPQH